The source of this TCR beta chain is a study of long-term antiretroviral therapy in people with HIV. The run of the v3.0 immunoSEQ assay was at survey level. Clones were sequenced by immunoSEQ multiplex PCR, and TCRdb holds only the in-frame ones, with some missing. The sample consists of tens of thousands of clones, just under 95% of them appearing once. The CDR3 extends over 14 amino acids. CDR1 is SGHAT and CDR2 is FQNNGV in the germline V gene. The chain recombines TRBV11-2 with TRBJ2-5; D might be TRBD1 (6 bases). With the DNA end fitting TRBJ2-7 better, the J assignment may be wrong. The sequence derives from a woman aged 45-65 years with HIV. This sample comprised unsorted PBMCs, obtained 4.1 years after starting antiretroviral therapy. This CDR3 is CASSLGQGTYEQYF. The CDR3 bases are TGTGCCAGCAGCTTAGGCCAGGGGACCTACGAGCAGTACTTC.